The 2 T cell receptor beta chains given below trace back to one sample, sequenced in a study of blood T cell repertoires in COVID-19. Sequenced by immunoSEQ multiplex PCR; TCRdb stores in-frame clones only, minus some. Seen here are 200,000 to 250,000 clones, 80% observed once, and the top ten hold less than 8%. The material sequenced was PBMCs or T cells enriched from blood (not recorded which). These receptors originate from a middle-aged woman with acute COVID-19.

This chain uses TRBV7-6 with TRBJ2-6; D not certain. The CDR3 is made up of 18 amino acids. Trimming pared 7 bases from V and 0 bases from J, leaving 19 bases between. Germline V gene lookup returns CDR1 SGHVS and CDR2 FNYEAQ. CDR3 bases: TGTGCCAGCACTCCTCACCCCTCTTCTAGCTCTGGGGCCAACGTCCTGACTTTC. Translating gives CASTPHPSSSSGANVLTF.

The chain couples TRBV28 to TRBJ1-5, with 9 positions matching TRBD1. CDR1 is MDHEN and CDR2 is SYDVKM in the germline V gene. This CDR3 is built from 14 residues. Trimming at V came to 6 bases and at J to 6 bases, leaving 6 bases not matched to a gene. The CDR3 DNA reads TGTGCCAGCAGGGTACAGGGGGCGGTTCAGCCCCAGCATTTT. Its translation is CASRVQGAVQPQHF. The whole variable domain, remainder taken from reference TRBV28 and TRBJ1-5, is DVKVTQSSRYLVKRTGEKVFLECVQDMDHENMFWYRQDPGLGLRLIYFSYDVKMKEKGDIPEGYSVSREKKERFSLILESASTNQTSMYLCASRVQGAVQPQHFGDGTRLSIL.